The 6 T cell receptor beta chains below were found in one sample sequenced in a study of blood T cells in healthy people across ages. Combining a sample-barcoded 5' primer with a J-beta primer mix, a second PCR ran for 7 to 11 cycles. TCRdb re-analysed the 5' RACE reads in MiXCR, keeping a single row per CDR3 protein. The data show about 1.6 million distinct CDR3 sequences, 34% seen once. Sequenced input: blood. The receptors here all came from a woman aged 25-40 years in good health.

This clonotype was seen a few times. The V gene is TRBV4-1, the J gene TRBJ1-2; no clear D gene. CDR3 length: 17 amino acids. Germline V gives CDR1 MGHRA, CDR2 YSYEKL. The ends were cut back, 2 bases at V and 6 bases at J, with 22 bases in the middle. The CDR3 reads CASSQPREGSLRDGYTF. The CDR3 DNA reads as TGCGCCAGCAGCCAACCAAGAGAAGGGAGTCTTCGGGATGGCTACACCTTC.

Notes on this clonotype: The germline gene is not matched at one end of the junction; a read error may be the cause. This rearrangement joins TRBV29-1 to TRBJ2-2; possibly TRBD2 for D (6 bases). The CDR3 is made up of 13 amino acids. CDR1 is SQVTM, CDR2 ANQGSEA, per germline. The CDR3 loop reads CNVGGVDTGELFF. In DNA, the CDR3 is TGCAACGTTGGAGGGGTGGACACCGGGGAGCTGTTTTTT.

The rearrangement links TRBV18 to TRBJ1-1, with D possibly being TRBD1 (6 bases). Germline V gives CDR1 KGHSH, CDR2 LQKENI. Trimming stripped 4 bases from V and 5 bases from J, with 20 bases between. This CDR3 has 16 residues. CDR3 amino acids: CASSQNSQGLGTEAFF. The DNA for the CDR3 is TGTGCCAGCTCACAAAATTCACAGGGACTCGGGACTGAAGCTTTCTTT.

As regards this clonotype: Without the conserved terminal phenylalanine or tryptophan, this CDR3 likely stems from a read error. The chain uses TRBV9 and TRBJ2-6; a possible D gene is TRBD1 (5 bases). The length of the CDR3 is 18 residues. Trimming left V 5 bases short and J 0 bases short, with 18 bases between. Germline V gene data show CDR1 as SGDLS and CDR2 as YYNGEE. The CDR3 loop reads CASSPIGAPYSGANVLTV. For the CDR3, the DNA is TGTGCCAGCAGTCCCATAGGGGCTCCTTACTCTGGGGCCAACGTCCTGACTGTC.

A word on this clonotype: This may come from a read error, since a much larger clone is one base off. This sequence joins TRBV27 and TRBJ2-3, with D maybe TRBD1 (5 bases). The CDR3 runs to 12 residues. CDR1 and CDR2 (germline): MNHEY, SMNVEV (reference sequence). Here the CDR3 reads CASSDSTDMQYF. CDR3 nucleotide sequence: TGTGCCAGCAGTGACAGCACAGATATGCAGTATTTT.

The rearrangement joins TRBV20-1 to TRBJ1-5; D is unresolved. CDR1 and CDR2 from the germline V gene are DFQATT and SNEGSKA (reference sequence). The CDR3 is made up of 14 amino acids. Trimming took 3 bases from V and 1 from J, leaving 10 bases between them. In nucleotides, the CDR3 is TGCAGTGCTAGGAAGGTCGAAAGCAATCAGCCCCAGCATTTT. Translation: CSARKVESNQPQHF.